One TCR beta chain is described in this entry. This record belongs to a study of radiation and T cells in renal cell carcinoma. J gave up 2 bases and V 3 bases, and 9 bases lay outside the gene matches. Germline V CDR1 and CDR2: SGHRS, YFSETQ. The CDR3 has 18 amino acids. Time point denoted: blood 2 weeks post-SBRT. Described treatment: 15 Gy SBRT to primary tumor, nephrectomy 4 weeks later. Sequenced by immunoSEQ multiplex PCR; TCRdb stores in-frame clones only, minus some. The table includes 45,000 to 55,000 clones, approximately 80% detected once. V and J are TRBV5-1 and TRBJ2-2; 11 nucleotides line up with TRBD1. The sequenced sample was blood, obtained from a patient whose treatment included radiotherapy and nephrectomy. The clonotype was recovered from a woman aged 70-85 years with renal cell carcinoma. CDR3 protein: CASSSRTGGPFNTGELFF. DNA of the CDR3: TGCGCCAGCAGCTCCCGGACAGGGGGCCCCTTTAACACCGGGGAGCTGTTTTTT.